The entry that follows covers one TCR beta chain sequence. Every TCR cDNA molecule bore a unique molecular identifier. Each CDR3 protein is one row after TCRdb ran MiXCR on the 5' RACE reads. The repertoire holds over 75,000 distinct CDR3 sequences, under 25% seen once, with roughly 6.2% in the top ten. The sample belongs to a study of spatial heterogeneity in lung cancer. Time point: sample taken at primary tumor resection. Unsorted samples of tumor, nontumor lung or frozen PBMC had their whole RNA sequenced. The cohort: approximately 66 early-stage, untreated non-small cell lung cancer patients. V shed 10 bases, J shed 7 bases, and the junction held 11 bases outside the gene matches. The CDR3 has 13 residues. The germline gives CDR1 ENHRY, CDR2 SYGVKD.

The sequence was obtained from a male donor with early-stage non-small cell lung cancer. The sample was PBMCs, taken at surgery. The chain has TRBV10-3 and TRBJ2-3; TRBD2 matches 7 bases. CDR3 sequence (DNA): TGTGCCACTACAGCGGGACGGACAAATACGCAGTATTTT. Translating it yields CATTAGRTNTQYF.